These 14 T cell receptor beta chains were sequenced from one sample in a study of PD-L1 blockade in urothelial cancer. Assay: immunoSEQ multiplex PCR; the TCRdb copy retains only in-frame clones and omits some. Of 25,000 to 30,000 clones in the sample, roughly 86% were seen once. The input for sequencing was PBMCs, taken around atezolizumab (anti-PD-L1) treatment. These receptors all come from a man in his fifties or sixties with urothelial cancer.

The chain combines TRBV7-7 with TRBJ2-2; no definite D call. Trimming cost V 5 bases and J 5 bases, with 9 bases left between them. This CDR3 has 13 amino acids. CDR1 and CDR2 (germline): SSHAT, FNYEAQ (reference sequence). CDR3 residues: CASSPRETGELFF. The CDR3 bases are TGTGCCAGCAGCCCTCGTGAGACCGGGGAGCTGTTTTTT.

CDR3 loop: CASSIDRDRDTGELFF. The CDR3 DNA reads as TGTGCCAGTAGTATTGACCGGGACAGGGACACCGGGGAGCTGTTTTTT. This chain connects TRBV19 to TRBJ2-2, with TRBD1 matching over 9 bases. V gave up 3 bases and J gave up 3 bases; unmatched junction bases: 5. The CDR3 loop spans 16 amino acids. Germline V gene sequence: CDR1 LNHDA, CDR2 SQIVND (reference sequence).

This chain joins TRBV11-2 and TRBJ1-4, with D uncertain. Trimming took off 4 bases at V and 7 bases at J, with 16 bases between the two ends. Germline CDR1 is SGHAT and CDR2 is FQNNGV. This CDR3 comprises 15 residues. The CDR3 reads CASSSSGASGEKLFF. DNA of the CDR3: TGTGCCAGCAGCTCGTCGGGAGCCTCGGGTGAAAAACTGTTTTTT.

This chain connects TRBV6-6 to TRBJ2-1; 10 nucleotides agree with TRBD2. The CDR3 totals 16 residues. J lost 8 bases, V lost 0 bases, and 7 bases had no gene match. Germline V gene data show CDR1 as MNHNY and CDR2 as SVGAGI (reference sequence). As DNA, the CDR3 is TGTGCCAGCAGTTACTCGCCAGCGGGGGGGCGGTATGAGCAGTTCTTC. Translated: CASSYSPAGGRYEQFF.

The chain joins TRBV25-1 to TRBJ2-1; tentative D call: TRBD2 (5 bases). CDR3 length: 13 amino acids. The V end lost 2 bases, the J end lost 7 bases, and 9 bases lay between the germline ends. CDR1 is MGHDK, CDR2 SYGVNS, per germline. The CDR3 DNA reads TGTGCCAGCAGTGAAAGCGGCGGTAATGAGCAGTTCTTC. Its protein is CASSESGGNEQFF.

This clone was seen a handful of times. The rearrangement joins TRBV19 to TRBJ1-3; no reliable D call. CDR1 is LNHDA, CDR2 SQIVND, per germline (reference sequence). The CDR3 covers 14 residues. Trimming removed 1 base at V and 1 base at J, with 5 bases between. The CDR3 nucleotides are TGTGCCAGTAGTATAGTAACTTCTGGAAACACCATATATTTT. Translating gives CASSIVTSGNTIYF.

The chain has TRBV7-9 and TRBJ2-4; 13 positions match TRBD2. CDR1 and CDR2 from the germline V gene are SEHNR and FQNEAQ (reference sequence). V was pared by 3 bases and J by 7 bases, with 3 bases of the junction left unmatched. The CDR3 totals 15 residues. CDR3: CASSFTSGGANIQYF. In DNA, the CDR3 is TGTGCCAGCAGCTTCACTAGCGGGGGGGCGAACATTCAGTACTTC.

This chain links TRBV19 with TRBJ2-3; tentative D call: TRBD2 (6 bases). The CDR3 is made up of 15 amino acids. Germline V lookup: CDR1 LNHDA, CDR2 SQIVND (reference sequence). V was shortened by 5 bases and J by 11 bases, with 23 bases between the two germline ends. DNA for the CDR3: TGTGCCAGTAGTGTGCCTAGCGCAACAACCCCCCGGCAGTATTTT. This translates into CASSVPSATTPRQYF.

V usage is TRBV7-9 and J usage is TRBJ1-2, with 10 bases lining up with TRBD1. Trimming took 5 bases from V and 5 from J; bases not matched to a gene: 11. Germline CDR1 reads SEHNR; CDR2 reads FQNEAQ (reference sequence). This CDR3 region has 16 residues. In DNA, the CDR3 is TGTGCCAGCAGCCGGATTGACAGGGGGCCCCTTTATGGCTACACCTTC. Its translation: CASSRIDRGPLYGYTF.

There are a few counts of this clone. The chain uses TRBV5-4 and TRBJ1-2; D possibly corresponds to TRBD1 (5 bases). V was clipped by 4 bases and J by 8 bases, with 21 bases between them. The germline CDR1 and CDR2 sequences are SGHNT and YYREEE (reference sequence). The CDR3 has 15 residues. The DNA for the CDR3 is TGTGCCAGCAGCCTCCCTACGGGGGACCGGGAAGGCTACACCTTC. Its translation is CASSLPTGDREGYTF.

The gene calls are TRBV7-6 and TRBJ2-3; TRBD2 matches at 12 bases. This CDR3 has 15 residues. The J segment lost 4 bases and the V segment lost 6 bases, leaving 5 bases of the junction unmatched. CDR1 and CDR2 from the germline V gene are SGHVS and FNYEAQ. CDR3 DNA sequence: TGTGCCAGCAGTCAGACTAGCGGGAGTCCAGATACGCAGTATTTT. Amino acids: CASSQTSGSPDTQYF.

V is TRBV6-5 and J is TRBJ2-3; TRBD2 aligns across 9 bases. The germline CDR1 and CDR2 sequences are MNHEY and SVGAGI. CDR3 size: 16 residues. Germline trimming cut 2 bases from V and 2 bases from J; bases unmatched to any gene: 5. The CDR3 bases are TGTGCCAGCAGTTACGGCAGCGGGAGGATCACAGATACGCAGTATTTT. Its protein is CASSYGSGRITDTQYF.

The chain couples TRBV11-3 to TRBJ2-1; TRBD2 matches 10 bases. With V trimmed by 3 bases and J by 6 bases, 5 bases remained unmatched. The CDR3 covers 15 residues. Germline-derived CDR1 and CDR2 are SGHNT and YENEEA. The CDR3 region is CASSLPGLASNEQFF. The CDR3 nucleotides are TGTGCCAGCAGCTTGCCGGGACTAGCGAGCAATGAGCAGTTCTTC. The complete variable domain, with remaining parts taken from reference TRBV11-3 and TRBJ2-1, reads EAGVVQSPRYKIIEKKQPVAFWCNPISGHNTLYWYLQNLGQGPELLIRYENEEAVDDSQLPKDRFSAERLKGVDSTLKIQPAELGDSAVYLCASSLPGLASNEQFFGPGTRLTVL.

This clone showed up just once. DNA of the CDR3: TGTGCCAGCAGCCCGGCCGCGGGGGGCGGACTAGCGGACACCTACGAGCAGTACTTC. Its translation: CASSPAAGGGLADTYEQYF. The rearrangement uses TRBV5-6 and TRBJ2-7; 10 bases agree with TRBD2. Germline loops: CDR1 SGHDT, CDR2 YYEEEE. This CDR3 spans 19 amino acids. Unmatched junction bases numbered 18, after V lost 4 bases and J lost 2 bases.